The 25 T cell receptor beta chains reported below all come from one sample, sequenced in a study of regulatory T cells in long-lasting Graves disease. Library construction for TCR beta used iRepertoire HTBI primers and Arm-PCR of CDR3 regions. TCRdb analysed the multiplex PCR reads with MiXCR anew, one entry per CDR3 protein. The sample lists about 430,000 distinct CDR3 sequences, over 20% occurring once. Time point of the sample: persistent/refractory GD, antithyroid drugs over 5 years with positive TRAb. RNA extracted from PBMCs served as the sequencing template. The sample was peripheral blood mononuclear cells (PBMCs), taken when the disease was refractory, from a patient treated with antithyroid drugs. The receptors shown here come from a female donor with Graves disease.

The chain combines TRBV7-9 with TRBJ2-7; D is unresolved. Trimming left V 3 bases short and J 5 bases short, with 14 bases between. The V gene's germline CDR1 is SEHNR and CDR2 FQNEAQ (reference sequence). The CDR3 totals 14 residues. The CDR3 loop is CASSFDDPGDEQYF. For the CDR3, the DNA is TGTGCCAGCAGCTTCGACGACCCTGGGGACGAGCAGTACTTC.

The chain links TRBV27 to TRBJ1-1; tentatively, D is TRBD1 (5 bases). Looked up from germline, CDR1 is MNHEY and CDR2 is SMNVEV (reference sequence). The germline V and J ends were trimmed by 6 bases and 4 bases, with 9 bases remaining between them. CDR3 length: 12 residues. In nucleotides, the CDR3 is TGTGCCAGCAGACTTGGGGGCACTGAAGCTTTCTTT. It codes for CASRLGGTEAFF.

The chain carries TRBV20-1 and TRBJ1-1; tentative D call: TRBD1 (5 bases). The CDR3 runs 13 residues. In germline, CDR1 is DFQATT, CDR2 SNEGSKA (reference sequence). V lost 6 bases and J lost 5, with 16 bases in between. CDR3 DNA sequence: TGCAGTGCCAAAACCCAGGGTAGGACTGAAGCTTTCTTT. This sequence encodes CSAKTQGRTEAFF.

This clonotype occurred a few times. This rearrangement joins TRBV5-4 to TRBJ1-1, with D possibly matching TRBD1 (6 bases). The CDR3 totals 14 residues. In germline, CDR1 is SGHNT, CDR2 YYREEE (reference sequence). The V gene lost 5 bases and the J gene lost 5 bases, with 16 bases spanning the gap. This chain's CDR3 is CASSSSGGTTEAFF. The CDR3 DNA follows: TGTGCCAGCAGTTCCTCTGGGGGCACAACTGAAGCTTTCTTT.

This clonotype was seen at least ten times. This chain connects TRBV2 to TRBJ2-7; the D gene could be TRBD1 or TRBD2 (5 bases each). Trimming removed 8 bases from V and 2 bases from J, with 19 bases in between. Germline values: CDR1 SNHLY, CDR2 FYNNEI. The CDR3 covers 15 residues. The CDR3 DNA reads TGTGCCAGCTTAGACCCGGGACGGCTAACCTACGAGCAGTACTTC. This translates into CASLDPGRLTYEQYF.

This clonotype was detected only a few times. V gene TRBV7-9 combines with J gene TRBJ2-5, with D possibly being TRBD1 (6 bases). Per germline, CDR1 SEHNR and CDR2 FQNEAQ (reference sequence). Trimming pared 0 bases from V and 1 base from J, leaving 9 bases between. The CDR3 has 15 amino acids. CDR3 nucleotide sequence: TGTGCCAGCAGCTTAGCTGGGACAACCCAAGAGACCCAGTACTTC. It encodes CASSLAGTTQETQYF.

The V and J genes are TRBV6-1 and TRBJ2-1; 7 bases map to TRBD1. Germline CDR1 reads MNHNS; CDR2 reads SASEGT. The CDR3 is 16 residues long. V was clipped by 0 bases and J by 0 bases; unmatched bases: 2. Here the CDR3 reads CASSEAGTASYNEQFF. CDR3 sequence (DNA): TGTGCCAGCAGTGAAGCGGGGACAGCCTCCTACAATGAGCAGTTCTTC.

The V gene is TRBV7-2, the J gene TRBJ2-7, with D tentatively TRBD1 (6 bases). Germline loops: CDR1 SGHTA, CDR2 FQGNSA. The CDR3 runs to 15 residues. V lost 2 bases, J lost 3 bases, and 14 bases lay in between. CDR3 loop: CASSLPTGPVYEQYF. The CDR3, as DNA: TGTGCCAGCAGCTTACCGACAGGTCCTGTCTACGAGCAGTACTTC.

This chain joins TRBV20-1 and TRBJ2-2; D might be TRBD2 (5 bases). Germline CDR1 and CDR2: DFQATT and SNEGSKA (reference sequence). This CDR3 has 16 amino acids. Trimming cost V 6 bases and J 5 bases, with 22 bases left between them. As DNA, the CDR3 is TGCAGTGCCCCCCGTAGTGGGAGTAAGTCGACCGGGGAGCTGTTTTTT. Its translation is CSAPRSGSKSTGELFF.

This clonotype has only a few counts. This sequence joins TRBV7-9 and TRBJ1-2; D is unclear. Germline-derived CDR1 and CDR2 are SEHNR and FQNEAQ (reference sequence). Trimming removed 11 bases at V and 6 bases at J, with 16 bases between. CDR3 length equals 12 residues. CDR3 region: CASNLDGDGYTF. The CDR3 DNA sequence: TGTGCCTCAAACCTCGACGGGGATGGCTACACCTTC.

The chain uses TRBV19 and TRBJ1-5, with 9 bases aligning to TRBD1. The CDR3 is 14 amino acids. V shed 0 bases, J shed 9 bases, and the junction held 3 bases outside the gene matches. The germline V gene encodes CDR1 LNHDA and CDR2 SQIVND (reference sequence). CDR3 in DNA: TGTGCCAGTAGTATAGAAGGACAGGGGCCGCCCCAGCATTTT. Amino acids: CASSIEGQGPPQHF.

Worth noting for this clonotype: A much larger clonotype is one base distant, so this may be a read error. This chain links TRBV5-1 with TRBJ2-7; TRBD2 is a possible D gene (6 bases). This CDR3 has 15 residues. Per the germline V gene, CDR1 is SGHRS and CDR2 is YFSETQ. Written as DNA, the CDR3 is TGCGCCAGCAGTTACACCCCGGGGACTTACTACGAGCAGTGCTTC. Protein sequence: CASSYTPGTYYEQCF. Looking up the rest from reference TRBV5-1 and TRBJ2-7 gives the full variable domain: KAGVTQTPRYLIKTRGQQVTLSCSPISGHRSVSWYQQTPGQGLQFLFEYFSETQRNKGNFPGRFSGRQFSNSRSEMNVSTLELGDSALYLCASSYTPGTYYEQCFGPGTRLTVT.

As to this clonotype: This may arise from a read error, as a much more abundant clone is one base away. In this CDR3 the conserved last residue, phenylalanine or tryptophan, is missing, so a read error is likely. This chain links TRBV7-2 with TRBJ1-5; D might be TRBD1 (5 bases). The germline CDR1 and CDR2 sequences are SGHTA and FQGNSA. CDR3 size: 16 residues. With 1 base removed from V and 5 bases from J, the gap between germline ends came to 15 bases. The CDR3 coding sequence is TGTGCCAGCAGCTTAGTGGCAGGGATAAGAGATCAGCCCCAGCATCTT. Protein product: CASSLVAGIRDQPQHL.

This clonotype came up a few times. This sequence joins TRBV9 and TRBJ2-2; 11 nucleotides agree with TRBD1. The CDR3 is 18 residues long. Germline V gene data show CDR1 as SGDLS and CDR2 as YYNGEE. J lost 4 bases, V lost 3 bases, and 11 bases had no gene match. The CDR3 nucleotides read TGTGCCAGCAGCGCCGGGACAGGGGGTTTCCTTCCCACCGGGGAGCTGTTTTTT. Translation: CASSAGTGGFLPTGELFF. The whole variable domain, filled in from reference TRBV9 and TRBJ2-2, reads DSGVTQTPKHLITATGQRVTLRCSPRSGDLSVYWYQQSLDQGLQFLIQYYNGEERAKGNILERFSAQQFPDLHSELNLSSLELGDSALYFCASSAGTGGFLPTGELFFGEGSRLTVL.

Many counts were recorded for this clonotype. The rearrangement links TRBV5-1 to TRBJ1-4; D uncertain. The CDR3 is made up of 13 amino acids. Deletions cut 4 bases from V and 8 bases from J, with 12 bases between. The germline gives CDR1 SGHRS, CDR2 YFSETQ. CDR3 in amino acids: CASSRTGKEKLFF. The DNA of the CDR3 is TGCGCCAGCAGCCGGACGGGGAAGGAAAAACTGTTTTTT.

This chain uses TRBV29-1 with TRBJ2-7, with 7 bases lining up with TRBD1. The germline V gene has CDR1 SQVTM and CDR2 ANQGSEA. CDR3 length: 15 residues. With 7 bases clipped from V and 2 bases from J, the junction kept 14 bases outside the gene matches. The CDR3 loop reads CSARGLGTETYEQYF. In DNA form, the CDR3 reads TGCAGCGCAAGAGGTTTGGGGACAGAGACCTACGAGCAGTACTTC.

CDR3 DNA: TGTGCCAGCGGAACTAGCGGGAGTTGGGATACGCAGTATTTT. This sequence encodes CASGTSGSWDTQYF. This chain links TRBV28 with TRBJ2-3; TRBD2 agrees at 11 bases. The CDR3 contains 14 residues. Germline CDR1 MDHEN, CDR2 SYDVKM. Trimming took 8 bases from V and 6 from J; bases not matched to a gene: 7.

This clonotype showed up many times. V usage is TRBV20-1 and J usage is TRBJ1-2, with unresolved D. The CDR3 is made up of 16 amino acids. CDR1 is DFQATT and CDR2 is SNEGSKA in the germline V gene (reference sequence). V was trimmed by 0 bases and J by 7 bases, leaving 21 bases between them. The CDR3 coding sequence is TGCAGTGCTAGAGATCTCGGCGGCAACCTGGTGCGTGGCTACACCTTC. Translating it yields CSARDLGGNLVRGYTF.

Many counts were recorded for this clonotype. The chain couples TRBV12-3 or TRBV12-4 to TRBJ2-4; D is uncertain. The CDR3 runs to 14 residues. The V gene lost 6 bases and the J gene lost 5 bases, with 14 bases spanning the gap. CDR3 DNA sequence: TGTGCCAGCAGCCTTAATGGGTTGCAAAACATTCAGTACTTC. This translates into CASSLNGLQNIQYF.

A note on this clonotype: Possible read error: a much larger clone is one base away. The rearrangement joins TRBV20-1 to TRBJ2-7; 13 bases agree with TRBD2. Germline CDR1 DFQATT, CDR2 SNEGSKA (reference sequence). The CDR3 extends over 15 amino acids. The CDR3 DNA follows: TGCAATGCTAGAGTACTAGCGGGAGGGCCCCACGAGCAGTACTTC. Protein: CNARVLAGGPHEQYF.

The rearrangement joins TRBV3-1 to TRBJ1-2, with D unclear. The CDR3 length is 15 residues. CDR1 and CDR2 (germline): LGHDT, YNNKEL (reference sequence). Between the trimmed V and J ends, which lost 4 bases and 4 bases, there was a span of 16 bases. The CDR3 protein is CASSRVGRLGYGYTF. CDR3 DNA sequence: TGTGCCAGCAGCCGCGTGGGGAGGCTTGGCTATGGCTACACCTTC.

This clonotype was seen repeatedly, ten times or more. The gene calls are TRBV12-3 or TRBV12-4 and TRBJ1-5; D gene uncertain. V was pared by 2 bases and J by 4 bases, with 12 bases between. The CDR3 is 15 amino acids. The CDR3 nucleotides read TGTGCCAGCAGTTTAATCCAGGTCGGGAATCAGCCCCAGCATTTT. It codes for CASSLIQVGNQPQHF.

This clonotype was detected a few times. The chain carries TRBV14 and TRBJ2-5; D remains unclear. V lost 2 bases and J lost 3, with 13 bases in between. The CDR3 sequence is 15 residues long. Per the germline V gene, CDR1 is SGHDN and CDR2 is FVKESK. Here the CDR3 reads CASSQLGRPEETQYF. The CDR3 DNA reads TGTGCCAGCAGCCAACTGGGCCGGCCCGAAGAGACCCAGTACTTC. Full variable domain (remainder filled in from reference TRBV14 and TRBJ2-5): EAGVTQFPSHSVIEKGQTVTLRCDPISGHDNLYWYRRVMGKEIKFLLHFVKESKQDESGMPNNRFLAERTGGTYSTLKVQPAELEDSGVYFCASSQLGRPEETQYFGPGTRLLVL.

This clonotype was recorded a few times. J is TRBJ2-4 and V is TRBV9; D gene uncertain. CDR1 and CDR2 from the germline V gene are SGDLS and YYNGEE. The CDR3 has 14 amino acids. With 0 bases removed from V and 0 bases from J, the gap between germline ends came to 4 bases. In DNA form, the CDR3 reads TGTGCCAGCAGCGTAGGCGTAGCCAAAAACATTCAGTACTTC. Its translation is CASSVGVAKNIQYF.

V is TRBV20-1 and J is TRBJ2-7; TRBD2 matches at 12 bases. This CDR3 comprises 14 residues. In germline, CDR1 is DFQATT, CDR2 SNEGSKA (reference sequence). The V and J ends lost 6 bases and 7 bases, in that order; junction bases with no gene match: 10. In DNA form, the CDR3 reads TGCAGTGCCCATCTAGCGGGAGGGCCGGGTGAGCAGTACTTC. Protein product: CSAHLAGGPGEQYF.